This T cell receptor (beta chain) was retrieved from a study of blood T cell repertoires in COVID-19. In the study overall: The United States, Italy and Spain supplied acute and convalescent COVID-19 samples. T cells, B-cell-depleted T cells, or PBMCs provided the cDNA or gDNA that served as material.

This clone was found a few times. The participants were between about 18 and 89 years old and came from about two dozen US areas. Original processing notes: Amplification from reference gene primers served as the basis for estimated nucleated cell counts. Method: immunoSEQ multiplex PCR; TCRdb's copy keeps in-frame clones and lacks some. That table furnishes V, J and clone size, whereas the DNA furnished D and trimming. Of around 110,000 clones detected, 84% appear once; the ten largest clones hold 3.5% to 4%. This TCR was sampled from a young woman who had recovered from COVID-19. Source material: PBMCs or T cells enriched from blood (not recorded which).

The CDR3 DNA is TGCGCCAGCAGCTCCCAGTACGAGCAGTACTTC. Protein product: CASSSQYEQYF. The chain is built from TRBV5-1 and TRBJ2-7; D remains ambiguous. Looked up from germline, CDR1 is SGHRS and CDR2 is YFSETQ. The CDR3 has 11 amino acids. V shed 3 bases and J shed 4 bases, with 5 bases lying between them.